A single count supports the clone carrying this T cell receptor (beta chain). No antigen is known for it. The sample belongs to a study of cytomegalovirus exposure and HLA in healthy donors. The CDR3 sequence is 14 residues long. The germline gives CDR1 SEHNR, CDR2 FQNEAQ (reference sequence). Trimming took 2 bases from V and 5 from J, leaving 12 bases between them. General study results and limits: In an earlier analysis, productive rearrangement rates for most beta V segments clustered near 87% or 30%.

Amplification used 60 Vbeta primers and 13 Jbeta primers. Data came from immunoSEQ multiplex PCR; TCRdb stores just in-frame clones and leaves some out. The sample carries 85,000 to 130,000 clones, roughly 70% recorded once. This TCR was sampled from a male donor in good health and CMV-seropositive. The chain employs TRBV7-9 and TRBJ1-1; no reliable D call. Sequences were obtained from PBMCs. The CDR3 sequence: CASSLIAGPTEAFF. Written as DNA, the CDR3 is TGTGCCAGCAGCTTAATTGCAGGTCCTACTGAAGCTTTCTTT.